The 22 T cell receptor beta chains presented below share a single source sample, sequenced in a study of cytomegalovirus exposure and HLA in healthy donors. TCRdb's table, derived via immunoSEQ multiplex PCR, lists solely in-frame clones and lacks some. Here the sample spans approximately 90,000 clones, under 95% being singletons. The sample taken for sequencing was PBMCs. These receptors came from a woman in her 30s in good health and CMV-seropositive.

The V gene is TRBV4-3, the J gene TRBJ2-3; the D is unclear. Trimming cost V 3 bases and J 2 bases, with 9 bases left between them. The CDR3 sequence is 14 residues long. Germline values: CDR1 LGHNA, CDR2 YSLEER. DNA for the CDR3: TGCGCCAGCAGCCAGGGCATGAACACAGATACGCAGTATTTT. Protein: CASSQGMNTDTQYF.

The chain joins TRBV28 to TRBJ2-7; the match to TRBD1 covers 7 bases. This CDR3 is 14 amino acids long. Germline lookup yields CDR1 MDHEN and CDR2 SYDVKM. The trim removed 7 bases at V and 2 bases at J, leaving 8 bases unmatched. The CDR3 DNA reads as TGTGCCAGCACCCCGACAGGGTCCCCCTACGAGCAGTACTTC. This encodes CASTPTGSPYEQYF.

This clone showed up just once. The chain combines TRBV6-6 with TRBJ1-5, with TRBD1 matching over 10 bases. Germline V gene sequence: CDR1 MNHNY, CDR2 SVGAGI (reference sequence). Losses at the gene ends were 6 bases for V and 5 bases for J; bases not matched to a gene: 7. This CDR3 region has 15 residues. The CDR3 DNA reads as TGTGCCAGCAGACAATCCGGGACAGGGGATCAGCCCCAGCATTTT. Translating gives CASRQSGTGDQPQHF.

The table lists this clone with a few counts. The chain carries TRBV9 and TRBJ2-5, with TRBD1 matching 7 bases. Germline V gene lookup returns CDR1 SGDLS and CDR2 YYNGEE. V gave up 4 bases and J gave up 5 bases; unmatched junction bases: 8. This CDR3 is 14 amino acids long. CDR3 in DNA: TGTGCCAGCAGCAAGGGGGCGGCCCCTGAGACCCAGTACTTC. It is translated as CASSKGAAPETQYF.

This chain connects TRBV27 to TRBJ2-3, with D perhaps matching TRBD2 (5 bases). V was trimmed by 3 bases and J by 5 bases, leaving 9 bases between them. This CDR3 spans 13 amino acids. Germline loops: CDR1 MNHEY, CDR2 SMNVEV (reference sequence). The chain's CDR3 is CASSFLGRDTQYF. Here the CDR3 DNA reads TGTGCCAGCAGTTTCTTGGGGAGAGATACGCAGTATTTT.

The chain's CDR3 is CASSQTGNRGNTIYF. The DNA of the CDR3 is TGTGCCAGCAGCCAAACAGGGAATCGTGGAAACACCATATATTTT. The rearrangement links TRBV7-2 to TRBJ1-3; the D gene is possibly TRBD1 (6 bases). Germline V lookup: CDR1 SGHTA, CDR2 FQGNSA. V lost 5 bases to trimming and J lost 3 bases, with 14 bases between them. This CDR3 has 15 residues.

The rearrangement uses TRBV30 and TRBJ1-2; D unresolved. The germline gives CDR1 GTSNPN, CDR2 SVGIG (reference sequence). The CDR3 totals 13 residues. V was clipped by 0 bases and J by 1 base, with 6 bases between them. Written as DNA, the CDR3 is TGTGCCTGGAGTGTAACAGATAACTATGGCTACACCTTC. Its translation is CAWSVTDNYGYTF.

This chain links TRBV28 with TRBJ2-3, with 13 nucleotides matching TRBD2. The trim removed 5 bases at V and 1 base at J, leaving 15 bases unmatched. There are 20 residues in the CDR3. CDR1 is MDHEN and CDR2 is SYDVKM in the germline V gene. The CDR3 loop reads CASSGEGLAGPLAGTDTQYF. For the CDR3, the DNA is TGTGCCAGCAGTGGGGAGGGACTAGCGGGGCCCCTAGCTGGCACAGATACGCAGTATTTT.

The rearrangement joins TRBV29-1 to TRBJ1-2; 9 bases are a match to TRBD1. CDR3 size: 16 residues. The V gene's germline CDR1 is SQVTM and CDR2 ANQGSEA. The V gene end was trimmed by 6 bases and the J gene end by 0 bases; junction bases not matched to a gene: 11. CDR3 sequence: CSVTSTGGGANYGYTF. The CDR3 DNA reads TGCAGCGTAACCTCGACAGGGGGGGGAGCTAACTATGGCTACACCTTC. Looking up the rest from reference TRBV29-1 and TRBJ1-2 gives the full variable domain: SAVISQKPSRDICQRGTSLTIQCQVDSQVTMMFWYRQQPGQSLTLIATANQGSEATYESGFVIDKFPISRPNLTFSTLTVSNMSPEDSSIYLCSVTSTGGGANYGYTFGSGTRLTVV.

The chain recombines TRBV11-2 with TRBJ1-4; TRBD1 matches 8 bases. Trimming took 1 base from V and 8 from J; bases not matched to a gene: 9. CDR1 and CDR2 from the germline V gene are SGHAT and FQNNGV. The CDR3 is 16 amino acids. Here the CDR3 reads CASSLGRQGKREKLFF. DNA of the CDR3: TGTGCCAGCAGCTTAGGGAGACAGGGGAAAAGGGAAAAACTGTTTTTT.

V is TRBV18 and J is TRBJ2-5; D perhaps matches TRBD2 (6 bases). Germline V gene lookup returns CDR1 KGHSH and CDR2 LQKENI. Trimming pared 3 bases from V and 2 bases from J, leaving 16 bases between. The CDR3 loop spans 16 amino acids. This CDR3 is CASSPLVAGGQETQYF. CDR3 sequence (DNA): TGTGCCAGCTCACCCTTAGTTGCCGGGGGACAAGAGACCCAGTACTTC.

This rearrangement joins TRBV5-1 to TRBJ2-7; 7 nucleotides agree with TRBD1. The CDR3 runs to 12 residues. Germline V gene lookup returns CDR1 SGHRS and CDR2 YFSETQ. Trimming removed 0 bases from V and 6 bases from J; junction bases left unmatched: 0. CDR3 sequence reads: CASSLAGGEQYF. In DNA, the CDR3 is TGCGCCAGCAGCTTGGCAGGGGGCGAGCAGTACTTC.

The chain uses TRBV4-1 and TRBJ1-5, with 8 bases identical to TRBD1. V was clipped by 4 bases and J by 6 bases; unmatched bases: 5. Germline loops: CDR1 MGHRA, CDR2 YSYEKL. CDR3 size: 14 residues. The DNA of the CDR3 is TGCGCCAGCAGCCCAAGACAGGGGAGTCAGCCCCAGCATTTT. Protein sequence: CASSPRQGSQPQHF.

The rearrangement links TRBV19 to TRBJ2-7, with D tentatively TRBD2 (5 bases). Looked up from germline, CDR1 is LNHDA and CDR2 is SQIVND (reference sequence). V lost 3 bases, J lost 1 base, and 10 bases lay in between. The CDR3 covers 14 residues. The CDR3 nucleotides read TGTGCCAGTAGTATGAGGGTAGGATCCTACGAGCAGTACTTC. Translation: CASSMRVGSYEQYF.

CDR3 nucleotides: TGCGCCAGCAGCCAATCTAAGGGAAACACCATATATTTT. As protein: CASSQSKGNTIYF. The chain employs TRBV4-3 and TRBJ1-3; D gene unclear. Trimming removed 2 bases from V and 4 bases from J, with 6 bases in between. This CDR3 is 13 amino acids long. Germline V gene lookup returns CDR1 LGHNA and CDR2 YSLEER.

The rearrangement joins TRBV2 to TRBJ2-1, with 7 bases fitting TRBD1. CDR3 length: 15 residues. Trimming at V came to 5 bases and at J to 7 bases, leaving 11 bases not matched to a gene. Germline CDR1 SNHLY, CDR2 FYNNEI. The CDR3, as DNA: TGTGCCAGCAGTAGGGGGATGACAGGGTCTAATGAGCAGTTCTTC. Translated: CASSRGMTGSNEQFF.

The V call is TRBV6-1, the J call TRBJ1-2, with D unclear. The germline CDR1 and CDR2 sequences are MNHNS and SASEGT. V was clipped by 6 bases and J by 2 bases, with 16 bases between them. CDR3 size: 15 residues. As DNA, the CDR3 is TGTGCCAGCAGCCCCACTTATAGAGGAAACTATGGCTACACCTTC. Residues: CASSPTYRGNYGYTF.

The chain uses TRBV28 and TRBJ1-2; D is uncertain. This CDR3 has 14 residues. The V gene's germline CDR1 is MDHEN and CDR2 SYDVKM. V dropped 3 bases and J dropped 4 bases, with 12 bases sitting between them. The CDR3 is CASSFQTTSYGYTF. The CDR3, as DNA: TGTGCCAGCAGTTTCCAGACTACAAGCTATGGCTACACCTTC.

The V call is TRBV27, the J call TRBJ2-2, with TRBD2 matching over 8 bases. The CDR3 consists of 14 residues. Looked up from germline, CDR1 is MNHEY and CDR2 is SMNVEV (reference sequence). J was trimmed by 6 bases and V by 5 bases; bases with no gene match: 5. This CDR3 is CASSPTRGAGELFF. The DNA of the CDR3 is TGTGCCAGCAGTCCGACGCGGGGGGCCGGGGAGCTGTTTTTT.

V and J are TRBV28 and TRBJ2-5; 13 bases are a match to TRBD2. Germline V gene data show CDR1 as MDHEN and CDR2 as SYDVKM. This CDR3 is built from 16 residues. V lost 4 bases to trimming and J lost 2 bases; unmatched junction nucleotides: 4. CDR3 DNA: TGTGCCAGCAGTTCTGGGACTAGCGGGGCACAAGAGACCCAGTACTTC. Encoded protein: CASSSGTSGAQETQYF.

This chain connects TRBV6-5 to TRBJ2-7; D uncertain. The V end lost 6 bases, the J end lost 4 bases, and 10 bases lay between the germline ends. The CDR3 extends over 12 amino acids. Germline values: CDR1 MNHEY, CDR2 SVGAGI. CDR3 sequence reads: CASSSRPYEQYF. As DNA, the CDR3 is TGTGCCAGCAGCTCCAGGCCGTACGAGCAGTACTTC.

The V call is TRBV7-6, the J call TRBJ1-1, with TRBD1 as a possible D gene (5 bases). This CDR3 comprises 13 residues. V shed 2 bases and J shed 2 bases, with 6 bases lying between them. From germline, CDR1 is SGHVS and CDR2 FNYEAQ. The CDR3 spells CASSLRGNTEAFF. The CDR3, as DNA: TGTGCCAGCAGCTTAAGGGGTAACACTGAAGCTTTCTTT.